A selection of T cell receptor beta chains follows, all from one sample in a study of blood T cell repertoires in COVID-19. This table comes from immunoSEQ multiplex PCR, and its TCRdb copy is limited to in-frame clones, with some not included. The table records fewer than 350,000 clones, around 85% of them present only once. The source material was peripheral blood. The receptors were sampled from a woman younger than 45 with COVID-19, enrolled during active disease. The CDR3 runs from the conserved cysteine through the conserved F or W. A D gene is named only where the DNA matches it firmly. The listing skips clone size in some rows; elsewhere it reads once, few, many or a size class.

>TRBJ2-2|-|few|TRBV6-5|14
CASNRTPNTGELFF
TGTGCCAGCAATCGGACACCGAACACCGGGGAGCTGTTTTTT
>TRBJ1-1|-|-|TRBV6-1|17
CASSETGYRGGFPEAFF
TGTGCCAGCAGTGAAACTGGATATAGGGGAGGTTTTCCTGAAGCTTTCTTT
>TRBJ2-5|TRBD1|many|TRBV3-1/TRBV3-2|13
CASSRDRVETQYF
TGTGCCAGCAGCCGGGACAGGGTAGAGACCCAGTACTTC
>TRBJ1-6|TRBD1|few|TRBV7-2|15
CASSWDSEYNSPLHF
TGTGCCAGCAGCTGGGACAGCGAGTATAATTCACCCCTCCACTTT
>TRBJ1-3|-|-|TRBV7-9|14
CATHPTLEGNTIYF
TGTGCCACCCACCCCACCTTAGAGGGAAACACCATATATTTT
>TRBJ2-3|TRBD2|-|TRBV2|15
CAARSISGGTDTQYF
TGTGCCGCAAGGTCTATTAGCGGGGGTACAGATACGCAGTATTTT
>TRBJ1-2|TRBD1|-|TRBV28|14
CASSLGTGFYGYTF
TGTGCCAGCAGTTTGGGGACAGGTTTCTATGGCTACACCTTC
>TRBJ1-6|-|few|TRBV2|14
CASSTTGRLEPLHF
TGTGCCAGCAGCACGACAGGACGCTTGGAGCCCCTCCACTTT
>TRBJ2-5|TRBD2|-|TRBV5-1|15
CASSFLADPGETQYF
TGCGCCAGCAGCTTTCTAGCGGACCCGGGGGAGACCCAGTACTTC
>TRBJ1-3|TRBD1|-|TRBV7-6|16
CASSSGQGIVGNTIYF
TGTGCCAGCAGCAGTGGACAGGGGATCGTTGGGAACACCATATATTTT
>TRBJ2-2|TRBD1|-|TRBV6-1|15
CASSERQGNTGELFF
TGTGCCAGCAGTGAACGACAGGGGAACACCGGGGAGCTGTTTTTT
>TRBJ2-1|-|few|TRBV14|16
CASSQAGHASYNEQFF
TGTGCCAGCAGCCAAGCAGGGCATGCCTCCTACAATGAGCAGTTCTTC
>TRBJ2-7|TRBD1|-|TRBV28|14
CASKGQLGGLGQYF
TGTGCCAGCAAGGGGCAGTTAGGGGGCTTGGGGCAGTACTTC
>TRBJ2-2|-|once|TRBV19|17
CASSGVSGGPIGGELFF
TGTGCCAGTAGCGGTGTCTCAGGGGGGCCGATCGGCGGGGAGCTGTTTTTT
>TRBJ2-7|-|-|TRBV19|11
CASSNTYEQYF
TGTGCCAGTAGCAACACCTACGAGCAGTACTTC
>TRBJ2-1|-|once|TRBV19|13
CASSILREDEQFF
TGTGCCAGTAGTATTCTCAGGGAAGATGAGCAGTTCTTC
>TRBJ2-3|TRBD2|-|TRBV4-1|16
CASSQDSGGVGVTQYF
TGCGCCAGCAGCCAAGATAGCGGGGGGGTAGGGGTTACGCAGTATTTT
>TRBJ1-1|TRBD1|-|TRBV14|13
CASQVQGTTEAFF
TGTGCCAGTCAGGTACAGGGGACGACTGAAGCTTTCTTT
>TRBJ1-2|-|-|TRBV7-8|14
CASSLAQGIYGYTF
TGTGCCAGCAGCTTAGCCCAGGGGATCTATGGCTACACCTTC
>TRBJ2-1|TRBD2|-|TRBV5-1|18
CASSLVASGGLVYNEQFF
TGCGCCAGCAGCTTGGTGGCTAGCGGGGGCCTTGTCTACAATGAGCAGTTCTTC
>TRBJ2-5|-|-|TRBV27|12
CASRGGQETQYF
TGTGCCAGCAGAGGGGGTCAAGAGACCCAGTACTTC
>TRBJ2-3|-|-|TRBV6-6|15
CASSYGPRGTDTQYF
TGTGCCAGCAGTTATGGGCCCAGGGGCACAGATACGCAGTATTTT
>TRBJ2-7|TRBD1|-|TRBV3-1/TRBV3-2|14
CASSQGTGGAEQYF
TGTGCCAGCAGCCAAGGGACAGGGGGCGCCGAGCAGTACTTC
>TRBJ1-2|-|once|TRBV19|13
CASSKDLGSGYTF
TGTGCCAGTTCTAAGGACCTAGGGAGTGGCTACACCTTC
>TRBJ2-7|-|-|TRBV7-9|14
CASSLTGLTYEQYF
TGTGCCAGCAGCTTAACAGGATTGACCTACGAGCAGTACTTC
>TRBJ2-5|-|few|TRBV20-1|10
CSAIEETQYF
TGCAGTGCTATCGAAGAGACCCAGTACTTC
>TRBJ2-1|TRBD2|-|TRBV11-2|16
CASRDQLAGVYNEQFF
TGTGCCAGCAGGGACCAACTAGCGGGGGTATACAATGAGCAGTTCTTC
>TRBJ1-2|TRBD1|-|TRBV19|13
CASAGTAPSGYTF
TGTGCCAGTGCCGGGACAGCCCCCTCTGGCTACACCTTC
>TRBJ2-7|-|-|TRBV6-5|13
CASSYTRGYEQYF
TGTGCCAGCAGTTACACCCGGGGGTACGAGCAGTACTTC